Listed here are 5 T cell receptor beta chains from one sample, sequenced in a study of cytomegalovirus exposure and HLA in healthy donors. TCRdb's copy holds only in-frame clones and misses some; the assay was immunoSEQ multiplex PCR. The sample lists about 360,000 clones, about nine tenths seen once, with 0.65% to 0.95% in the top ten. The specimen was PBMCs. These receptor sequences come from a woman aged 18-30 years in good health and CMV-seronegative.

To note about this clone: This specimen includes other DNA sequences encoding the same CDR3. The chain is built from TRBV28 and TRBJ2-7, with 9 bases lining up with TRBD1. The CDR3 has 13 amino acids. Losses at the gene ends were 4 bases for V and 4 bases for J; bases not matched to a gene: 2. CDR1 and CDR2 (germline): MDHEN, SYDVKM. This chain's CDR3 is CASSSGQGYEQYF. The CDR3 DNA follows: TGTGCCAGCAGTTCTGGACAGGGGTACGAGCAGTACTTC. Supplemented by reference TRBV28 and TRBJ2-7, the full variable domain reads DVKVTQSSRYLVKRTGEKVFLECVQDMDHENMFWYRQDPGLGLRLIYFSYDVKMKEKGDIPEGYSVSREKKERFSLILESASTNQTSMYLCASSSGQGYEQYFGPGTRLTVT.

This chain uses TRBV7-2 with TRBJ1-2; D perhaps matches TRBD1 (6 bases). The V and J ends lost 3 bases and 4 bases respectively, with 15 bases between them. Germline lookup yields CDR1 SGHTA and CDR2 FQGNSA. The CDR3 contains 15 residues. CDR3 bases: TGTGCCAGCAGCTTCCGGGACATTCGGATCTATGGCTACACCTTC. Encoded protein: CASSFRDIRIYGYTF.

The V gene is TRBV28, the J gene TRBJ2-7, with 9 positions matching TRBD1. The J segment lost 2 bases and the V segment lost 7 bases, leaving 9 bases of the junction unmatched. The germline V gene has CDR1 MDHEN and CDR2 SYDVKM. CDR3 length: 15 residues. The CDR3 DNA sequence: TGTGCCAGCATTGCCGGGACAGGGAAGCCCTACGAGCAGTACTTC. Amino acid sequence: CASIAGTGKPYEQYF. The full variable domain, completed using reference TRBV28 and TRBJ2-7, is DVKVTQSSRYLVKRTGEKVFLECVQDMDHENMFWYRQDPGLGLRLIYFSYDVKMKEKGDIPEGYSVSREKKERFSLILESASTNQTSMYLCASIAGTGKPYEQYFGPGTRLTVT.

V gene TRBV5-5 combines with J gene TRBJ1-4; 10 positions match TRBD1. V lost 2 bases, J lost 0 bases, and 1 base stayed unmatched. Germline V gene data show CDR1 as SGHKS and CDR2 as YYEKEE (reference sequence). The CDR3 spans 16 residues. CDR3 region: CASSLGQGATNEKLFF. The DNA of the CDR3 is TGTGCCAGCAGCTTAGGACAGGGGGCAACTAATGAAAAACTGTTTTTT.

With regard to this clone: In the same sample, other DNA sequences code for this CDR3. This rearrangement joins TRBV27 to TRBJ2-1; 8 nucleotides match TRBD2. CDR3 size: 13 residues. The germline gives CDR1 MNHEY, CDR2 SMNVEV (reference sequence). Germline trimming cut 0 bases from V and 8 bases from J; bases unmatched to any gene: 0. CDR3 residues: CASSLSRGDEQFF. DNA of the CDR3: TGTGCCAGCAGTTTATCGCGGGGGGATGAGCAGTTCTTC.